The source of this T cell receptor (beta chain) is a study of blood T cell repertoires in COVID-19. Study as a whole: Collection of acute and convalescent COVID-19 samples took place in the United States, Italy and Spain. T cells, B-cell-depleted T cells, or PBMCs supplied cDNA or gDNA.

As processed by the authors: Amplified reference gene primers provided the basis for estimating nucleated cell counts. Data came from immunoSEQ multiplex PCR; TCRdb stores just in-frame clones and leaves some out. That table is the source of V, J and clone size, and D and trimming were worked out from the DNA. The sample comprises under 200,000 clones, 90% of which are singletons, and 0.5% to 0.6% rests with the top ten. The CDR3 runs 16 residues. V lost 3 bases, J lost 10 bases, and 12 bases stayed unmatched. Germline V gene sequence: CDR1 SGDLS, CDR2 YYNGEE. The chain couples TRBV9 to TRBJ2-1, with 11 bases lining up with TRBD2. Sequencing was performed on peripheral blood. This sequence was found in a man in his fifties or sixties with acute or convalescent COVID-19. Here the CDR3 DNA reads TGTGCCAGCAGCGCTACCGGGACTAGCGGATCGCCGGAGCAGTTCTTC. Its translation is CASSATGTSGSPEQFF.